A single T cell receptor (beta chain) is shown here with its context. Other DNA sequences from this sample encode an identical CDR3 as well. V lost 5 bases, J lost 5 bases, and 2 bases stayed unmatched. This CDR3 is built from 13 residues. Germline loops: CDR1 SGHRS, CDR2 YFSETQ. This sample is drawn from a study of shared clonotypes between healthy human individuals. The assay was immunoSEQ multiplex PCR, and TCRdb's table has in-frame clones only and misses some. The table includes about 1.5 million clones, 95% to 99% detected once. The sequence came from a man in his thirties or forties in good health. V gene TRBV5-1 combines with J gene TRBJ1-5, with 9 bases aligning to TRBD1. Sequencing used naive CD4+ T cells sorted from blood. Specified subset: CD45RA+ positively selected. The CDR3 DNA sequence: TGCGCCAGCAGTCGGACAGGGGATCAGCCCCAGCATTTT. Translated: CASSRTGDQPQHF.